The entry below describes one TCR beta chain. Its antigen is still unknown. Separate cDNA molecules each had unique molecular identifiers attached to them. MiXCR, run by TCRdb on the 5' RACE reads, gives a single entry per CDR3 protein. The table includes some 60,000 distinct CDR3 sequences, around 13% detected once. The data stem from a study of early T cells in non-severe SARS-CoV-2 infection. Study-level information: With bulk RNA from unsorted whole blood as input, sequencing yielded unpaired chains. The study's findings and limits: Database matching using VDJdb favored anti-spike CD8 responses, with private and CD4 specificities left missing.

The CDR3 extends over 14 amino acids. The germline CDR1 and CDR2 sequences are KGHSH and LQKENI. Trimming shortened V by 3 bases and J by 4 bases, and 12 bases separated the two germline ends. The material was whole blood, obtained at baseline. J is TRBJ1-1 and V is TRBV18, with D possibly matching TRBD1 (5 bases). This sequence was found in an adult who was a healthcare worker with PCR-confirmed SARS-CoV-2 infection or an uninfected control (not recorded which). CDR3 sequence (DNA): TGTGCCAGCTCACCCGCGGGGCGAAGCACTGAAGCTTTCTTT. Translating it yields CASSPAGRSTEAFF.